The clone carrying this T cell receptor (beta chain) was recorded a few times. As yet, its antigen is unknown. The CDR3 is made up of 15 amino acids. V gave up 6 bases and J gave up 0 bases, with 15 bases separating them. The germline V gene encodes CDR1 DFQATT and CDR2 SNEGSKA (reference sequence). Each sample used at least 6 million PBMCs. The data derive from a study of blood T cells in healthy people across ages. Study conclusions and caveats: Among long-lived donors, naive CD4+ cells were more numerous and diversity higher than in aged donors. While age rose, TCR beta diversity per million T cells dropped in a roughly linear way.

Together with a sample-barcoded 5' primer, a J-beta primer mix was included in a second PCR lasting about 7 to 11 cycles. MiXCR, run by TCRdb on the 5' RACE reads, gives a single entry per CDR3 protein. Among 800,000 to 950,000 distinct CDR3 sequences, roughly 52% were seen once, and the ten largest hold around an eighth. This receptor was obtained from a man aged 25-45 years in good health. Sequenced material: blood. This chain joins TRBV20-1 and TRBJ2-4; D unresolved. Written as DNA, the CDR3 is TGCAGTGCCAGAAACTCGGGCGTAGCCAAAAACATTCAGTACTTC. Amino acid sequence: CSARNSGVAKNIQYF.